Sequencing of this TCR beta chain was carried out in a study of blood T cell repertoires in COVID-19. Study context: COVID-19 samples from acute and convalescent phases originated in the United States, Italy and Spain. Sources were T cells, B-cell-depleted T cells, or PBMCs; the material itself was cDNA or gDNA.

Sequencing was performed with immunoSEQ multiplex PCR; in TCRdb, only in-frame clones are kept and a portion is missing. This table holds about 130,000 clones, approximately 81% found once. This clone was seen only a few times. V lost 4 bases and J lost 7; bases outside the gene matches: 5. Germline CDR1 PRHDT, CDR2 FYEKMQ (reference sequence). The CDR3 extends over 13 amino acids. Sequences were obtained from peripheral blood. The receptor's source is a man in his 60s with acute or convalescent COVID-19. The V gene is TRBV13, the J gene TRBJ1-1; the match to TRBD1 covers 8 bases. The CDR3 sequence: CASSSGRGLEAFF. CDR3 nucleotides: TGTGCCAGCAGCTCAGGCAGGGGGCTTGAAGCTTTCTTT.